These 7 T cell receptor beta chains were all obtained from the same sample, sequenced in a study of T cell responses to AZD1222 COVID-19 vaccine. Generated by immunoSEQ multiplex PCR, the TCRdb table keeps only in-frame clones and is missing some. The sample has roughly 100,000 clones, more than 75% seen once. The material was peripheral blood, obtained on day 0 of AZD1222 vaccination. The receptors originated from an adult in good health.

This sequence joins TRBV27 and TRBJ2-1; weak D call: TRBD2 (6 bases). Germline V gene sequence: CDR1 MNHEY, CDR2 SMNVEV (reference sequence). Trimming pared 5 bases from V and 8 bases from J, leaving 10 bases between. The CDR3 covers 12 residues. CDR3 amino acids: CASSQLADEQFF. DNA for the CDR3: TGTGCCAGCAGTCAACTAGCCGATGAGCAGTTCTTC.

Only one count was recorded for this clone. The rearrangement uses TRBV14 and TRBJ2-3; perhaps D is TRBD1 or TRBD2 (5 bases each). CDR1 SGHDN and CDR2 FVKESK come from the germline V gene. The CDR3 is 13 residues long. V lost 4 bases to trimming and J lost 8 bases, with 13 bases between them. The DNA of the CDR3 is TGTGCCAGCAGCCGCGGGTCTGGGGGTACGCAGTATTTT. Translated: CASSRGSGGTQYF.

CDR3: CASSPQGQYYGYTF. The CDR3 bases are TGTGCCAGCAGTCCCCAGGGACAGTACTATGGCTACACCTTC. The rearrangement joins TRBV28 to TRBJ1-2, with TRBD1 matching over 7 bases. The V and J ends lost 5 bases and 3 bases, in that order; junction bases with no gene match: 6. The CDR3 covers 14 residues. Per germline, CDR1 MDHEN and CDR2 SYDVKM.

This CDR3 is CASARDRGSNEKLFF. The DNA of the CDR3 is TGTGCCAGCGCCCGGGACAGGGGCTCTAATGAAAAACTGTTTTTT. This chain joins TRBV18 and TRBJ1-4; 10 bases fit TRBD1. This CDR3 is 15 amino acids long. V lost 8 bases to trimming and J lost 3 bases; unmatched junction nucleotides: 6. Germline values: CDR1 KGHSH, CDR2 LQKENI.

V is TRBV18 and J is TRBJ2-5, with 7 bases fitting TRBD2. Germline CDR1 reads KGHSH; CDR2 reads LQKENI. The CDR3 has 14 amino acids. Germline trimming cut 2 bases from V and 5 bases from J; bases unmatched to any gene: 5. CDR3 DNA sequence: TGTGCCAGCTCACCATACCGGCGGGGGGAGACCCAGTACTTC. Protein sequence: CASSPYRRGETQYF.

This CDR3 reads CASSTGTYNEQFF. The CDR3 coding sequence is TGTGCCAGCAGCACGGGGACCTACAATGAGCAGTTCTTC. The chain joins TRBV12-3 or TRBV12-4 to TRBJ2-1, with TRBD2 as a possible D gene (5 bases). Deletions cut 6 bases from V and 2 bases from J, with 8 bases between. CDR3 length: 13 amino acids.

The rearrangement joins TRBV5-1 to TRBJ2-4; 15 bases match TRBD2. This CDR3 is built from 18 residues. In germline, CDR1 is SGHRS, CDR2 YFSETQ. With 3 bases clipped from V and 2 bases from J, the junction kept 6 bases outside the gene matches. As DNA, the CDR3 is TGCGCCAGCAGCTGGGGACTAGCGGGGGGCCCTTCCAAAAACATTCAGTACTTC. Amino acids: CASSWGLAGGPSKNIQYF. The whole variable domain, remainder taken from reference TRBV5-1 and TRBJ2-4, is KAGVTQTPRYLIKTRGQQVTLSCSPISGHRSVSWYQQTPGQGLQFLFEYFSETQRNKGNFPGRFSGRQFSNSRSEMNVSTLELGDSALYLCASSWGLAGGPSKNIQYFGAGTRLSVL.